The 21 T cell receptor beta chains below come from one sample, sequenced in a study of cytomegalovirus exposure and HLA in healthy donors. TCRdb's table, derived via immunoSEQ multiplex PCR, lists solely in-frame clones and lacks some. The table has 160,000 or so clones, 88% seen once. Sample: PBMCs. The source of these receptors is a man between 18 and 29 years old in good health and CMV-seronegative.

The chain recombines TRBV6-1 with TRBJ1-3; D is unclear. The germline V gene has CDR1 MNHNS and CDR2 SASEGT. V lost 4 bases and J lost 5, with 12 bases in between. The CDR3 runs 14 residues. CDR3: CASSVGIPRNTIYF. The CDR3 DNA reads TGTGCCAGCAGTGTCGGGATCCCACGAAACACCATATATTTT.

The V and J genes are TRBV6-5 and TRBJ2-1; weak D call: TRBD2 (6 bases). The germline gives CDR1 MNHEY, CDR2 SVGAGI. This CDR3 region has 14 residues. Between the trimmed V and J ends, which lost 6 bases and 7 bases, there was a span of 16 bases. The CDR3 region has the DNA TGTGCCAGCAGCCACCGGGACTGGGAGAATGAGCAGTTCTTC. Translating it yields CASSHRDWENEQFF.

This clone came up once. The chain has TRBV6-1 and TRBJ1-1; no clear D gene. Trimming left V 2 bases short and J 3 bases short, with 16 bases between. Germline V CDR1 and CDR2: MNHNS, SASEGT. The CDR3 is made up of 16 amino acids. The CDR3 DNA reads as TGTGCCAGCAGTGAACGGGTAGGCTTTTTGTACACTGAAGCTTTCTTT. Residues: CASSERVGFLYTEAFF.

The rearrangement joins TRBV4-1 to TRBJ1-1; a weak D match, TRBD1 (6 bases). CDR1 and CDR2 (germline): MGHRA, YSYEKL. The CDR3 sequence is 17 residues long. V dropped 4 bases and J dropped 0 bases, with 18 bases sitting between them. The CDR3 coding sequence is TGCGCCAGCAGCCCGGGTCCGGACAGCTTTTTGAACACTGAAGCTTTCTTT. Translating it yields CASSPGPDSFLNTEAFF.

V and J are TRBV29-1 and TRBJ2-1; maybe TRBD2 (5 bases). The CDR3 loop spans 13 amino acids. CDR1 and CDR2 from the germline V gene are SQVTM and ANQGSEA. Trimming removed 7 bases from V and 4 bases from J, with 14 bases in between. CDR3 coding DNA: TGCAGCGCGTTGCCGGGAAAGTACAATGAGCAGTTCTTC. Translating gives CSALPGKYNEQFF.

The chain recombines TRBV7-9 with TRBJ2-7; TRBD1 aligns across 7 bases. Trimming at V came to 1 base and at J to 0 bases, leaving 9 bases not matched to a gene. CDR3 length equals 17 residues. The V gene's germline CDR1 is SEHNR and CDR2 FQNEAQ (reference sequence). The CDR3 is CASSLGSDRTASYEQYV. DNA of the CDR3: TGTGCCAGCAGCTTAGGGTCGGACAGGACCGCCTCCTACGAGCAGTACGTC.

The chain links TRBV28 to TRBJ2-3; 7 positions match TRBD2. CDR1 and CDR2 from the germline V gene are MDHEN and SYDVKM. The CDR3 loop spans 16 amino acids. Trimming took 6 bases from V and 1 from J; bases not matched to a gene: 10. The CDR3 spells CASRLGLAGGTDTQYF. The CDR3 DNA is TGTGCCAGCAGATTGGGGTTAGCGGGTGGCACAGATACGCAGTATTTT.

V is TRBV18 and J is TRBJ2-1; 8 bases line up with TRBD1. Germline CDR1 is KGHSH and CDR2 is LQKENI. The length of the CDR3 is 15 residues. The ends lost 4 bases at V and 5 bases at J; junction bases unmatched: 7. CDR3 in DNA: TGTGCCAGCTCACGTTCCCAGGGGGCACACAATGAGCAGTTCTTC. Protein product: CASSRSQGAHNEQFF.

The chain combines TRBV10-3 with TRBJ1-2; TRBD1 matches at 12 bases. Per germline, CDR1 ENHRY and CDR2 SYGVKD. The CDR3 length is 14 residues. Trimming took 6 bases from V and 6 from J; bases not matched to a gene: 5. The CDR3, as DNA: TGTGCCATCAGCCGCGGGACAGGGGGCCATGGCTACACCTTC. It encodes CAISRGTGGHGYTF.

V gene TRBV6-5 combines with J gene TRBJ2-2; D is possibly TRBD1 (6 bases). V lost 3 bases and J 4 bases, leaving 15 bases between the germline ends. The CDR3 is 16 residues long. Germline CDR1 reads MNHEY; CDR2 reads SVGAGI. CDR3 residues: CASSYWTVAGTGELFF. The CDR3 DNA reads as TGTGCCAGCAGTTATTGGACAGTCGCGGGCACCGGGGAGCTGTTTTTT.

This rearrangement joins TRBV15 to TRBJ2-3; TRBD2 matches 11 bases. This CDR3 region has 17 residues. Per the germline V gene, CDR1 is LNHNV and CDR2 is YYDKDF (reference sequence). With 0 bases clipped from V and 4 bases from J, the junction kept 6 bases outside the gene matches. The CDR3 sequence is CATSRDNSGGAADTQYF. The DNA of the CDR3 is TGTGCCACCAGCAGAGATAATAGCGGGGGGGCCGCAGATACGCAGTATTTT. Supplemented by reference TRBV15 and TRBJ2-3, the full variable domain reads DAMVIQNPRYQVTQFGKPVTLSCSQTLNHNVMYWYQQKSSQAPKLLFHYYDKDFNNEADTPDNFQSRRPNTSFCFLDIRSPGLGDTAMYLCATSRDNSGGAADTQYFGPGTRLTVL.

The chain joins TRBV2 to TRBJ2-5; D call uncertain. CDR3 length: 14 residues. Germline V gene lookup returns CDR1 SNHLY and CDR2 FYNNEI. Trimming took off 1 base at V and 4 bases at J, with 10 bases between the two ends. The CDR3 sequence is CASSEDHGGETQYF. In nucleotides, the CDR3 is TGTGCCAGCAGTGAAGACCACGGTGGAGAGACCCAGTACTTC.

This chain joins TRBV5-1 and TRBJ2-3; 7 positions match TRBD1. Trimming at V came to 0 bases and at J to 6 bases, leaving 4 bases not matched to a gene. Germline loops: CDR1 SGHRS, CDR2 YFSETQ. CDR3 length equals 14 residues. The CDR3 loop reads CASSLVQGSDTQYF. In DNA form, the CDR3 reads TGCGCCAGCAGCTTGGTACAGGGGTCGGATACGCAGTATTTT.

The chain uses TRBV6-5 and TRBJ1-1, with D possibly matching TRBD1 (5 bases). The CDR3 sequence is 15 residues long. CDR1 and CDR2 from the germline V gene are MNHEY and SVGAGI. Trimming shortened V by 0 bases and J by 2 bases, and 10 bases separated the two germline ends. The CDR3 loop is CASSYSEGLNTEAFF. In DNA form, the CDR3 reads TGTGCCAGCAGTTACTCGGAGGGACTAAACACTGAAGCTTTCTTT.

The chain is built from TRBV6-1 and TRBJ2-1, with a tentative D call TRBD1 (5 bases). The V gene lost 6 bases and the J gene lost 4 bases, with 10 bases spanning the gap. Germline V gives CDR1 MNHNS, CDR2 SASEGT. This CDR3 has 13 amino acids. The DNA for the CDR3 is TGTGCCAGCAGATTGGACACGTACAATGAGCAGTTCTTC. Protein: CASRLDTYNEQFF.

V gene TRBV5-1 combines with J gene TRBJ2-5; maybe TRBD1 (8 bases). The CDR3 consists of 19 residues. Trimming took 4 bases from V and 2 from J, leaving 27 bases between them. CDR1 and CDR2 (germline): SGHRS, YFSETQ. CDR3 DNA: TGCGCCAGCAGCCCCGAGGGGACAGGCTTACTAGCGACTCAAGAGACCCAGTACTTC. The encoded protein is CASSPEGTGLLATQETQYF.

This chain connects TRBV28 to TRBJ1-5, with TRBD1 as a possible D gene (6 bases). Germline lookup yields CDR1 MDHEN and CDR2 SYDVKM. The CDR3 length is 16 residues. Trimming took off 5 bases at V and 0 bases at J, with 14 bases between the two ends. In nucleotides, the CDR3 is TGTGCCAGCAGTGCCGACAGACAGGATAGCAATCAGCCCCAGCATTTT. This translates into CASSADRQDSNQPQHF.

This rearrangement joins TRBV4-3 to TRBJ2-1; 14 bases are a match to TRBD2. The CDR3 is made up of 17 amino acids. V shed 2 bases, J shed 7 bases, and the junction held 7 bases outside the gene matches. CDR1 is LGHNA, CDR2 YSLEER, per germline. In DNA, the CDR3 is TGCGCCAGCAGCCAATACCCGGGACTAGCGGGGGTAAATGAGCAGTTCTTC. Its translation: CASSQYPGLAGVNEQFF.

The chain couples TRBV27 to TRBJ2-1, with 7 bases lining up with TRBD2. Trimming removed 6 bases from V and 0 bases from J; junction bases left unmatched: 5. The CDR3 runs to 15 residues. CDR1 and CDR2 from the germline V gene are MNHEY and SMNVEV (reference sequence). The CDR3 loop reads CASSLADNSYNEQFF. The CDR3 region has the DNA TGTGCCAGCAGCCTAGCGGACAACTCCTACAATGAGCAGTTCTTC.

The genes are TRBV28 and TRBJ1-2; the match to TRBD1 covers 9 bases. The V and J ends lost 6 bases and 8 bases, in that order; junction bases with no gene match: 13. Germline V CDR1 and CDR2: MDHEN, SYDVKM. The CDR3 sequence is 15 residues long. CDR3 coding DNA: TGTGCCAGCAGCCTGGGGACCGGGACAGGGCAAGGCTACACCTTC. This translates into CASSLGTGTGQGYTF.

J is TRBJ2-2 and V is TRBV7-6; D not certain. Between the trimmed V and J ends, which lost 1 base and 4 bases, there was a span of 7 bases. The CDR3 extends over 14 amino acids. The V gene's germline CDR1 is SGHVS and CDR2 FNYEAQ. The CDR3 sequence: CASSLVSFTGELFF. The DNA for the CDR3 is TGTGCCAGCAGCTTAGTTTCCTTCACCGGGGAGCTGTTTTTT.